This T cell receptor beta chain was identified during a study of shared clonotypes between healthy human individuals. V dropped 3 bases and J dropped 3 bases, with 8 bases sitting between them. The germline V gene has CDR1 LNHDA and CDR2 SQIVND (reference sequence). CDR3 size: 13 residues. Points on this clone: Its matching antigen is unknown.

Data came from immunoSEQ multiplex PCR; TCRdb stores just in-frame clones and leaves some out. The data hold over a million clones, with roughly 96% observed a single time. Study results and caveats: Generation of non-shared clonotypes was less probable than generation of clonotypes shared by all four donors. Sorted-subset sequencing, rarefaction showed, was incomplete despite large depth.

This receptor was identified in a man in his thirties or forties in good health. This chain connects TRBV19 to TRBJ2-5; maybe TRBD2 (6 bases). Sequenced material: naive CD4+ T cells sorted from blood. The subset: CD45RA+ positively selected. The CDR3 spells CASSMGGKETQYF. CDR3 bases: TGTGCCAGTAGTATGGGGGGTAAAGAGACCCAGTACTTC.